Following are 6 T cell receptor beta chains from one sample sequenced in a study of shared clonotypes between healthy human individuals. Selected positively for CCR7 and CD45RO-negative, naive CD8 cells excluded terminally differentiated effector memory CD45RA+ cells. The assay was immunoSEQ multiplex PCR, and TCRdb's table has in-frame clones only and misses some. The profile shows roughly 1,800,000 clones, roughly 95% of them singletons. Sequencing input: naive CD8+ T cells sorted from blood. These receptors all stem from a man aged 18 to 29 in good health.

CDR3 protein: CASSKGGANTIYF. Written as DNA, the CDR3 is TGTGCCAGCTCCAAAGGGGGCGCGAACACCATATATTTT. V gene TRBV6-4 combines with J gene TRBJ1-3; 7 bases map to TRBD1. Germline V lookup: CDR1 MRHNA, CDR2 SNTAGT. With 8 bases clipped from V and 7 bases from J, the junction kept 8 bases outside the gene matches. CDR3 size: 13 residues.

Worth noting for this clone: Other DNA sequences in the same sample also yield this CDR3. J is TRBJ2-1 and V is TRBV27; the D gene could be TRBD1 or TRBD2 (5 bases each). This CDR3 region has 14 residues. The germline V and J ends were trimmed by 2 bases and 0 bases, with 5 bases remaining between them. CDR1 is MNHEY and CDR2 is SMNVEV in the germline V gene (reference sequence). Here the CDR3 reads CASSLGGSYNEQFF. The CDR3 coding sequence is TGTGCCAGCAGTTTAGGGGGCTCCTACAATGAGCAGTTCTTC.

This clone has only one observation. The V and J genes are TRBV6-5 and TRBJ1-6, with TRBD1 matching over 10 bases. This CDR3 spans 15 amino acids. Germline V gene sequence: CDR1 MNHEY, CDR2 SVGAGI. V lost 4 bases, J lost 9 bases, and 6 bases stayed unmatched. The CDR3 sequence is CASSSGQGHGSPLHF. For the CDR3, the DNA is TGTGCCAGCAGTTCGGGACAGGGGCATGGTTCACCCCTCCACTTT.

Turning to this clone: Within the sample, other DNA sequences also encode this same CDR3. This sequence joins TRBV11-2 and TRBJ2-7; the D gene is possibly TRBD2 (5 bases). The germline V gene encodes CDR1 SGHAT and CDR2 FQNNGV. This CDR3 spans 13 amino acids. The V end was cut by 1 base, the J end by 4 bases, with 8 bases between. The CDR3: CASSLVSGYEQYF. The CDR3 nucleotides are TGTGCCAGCAGCTTAGTTTCGGGATACGAGCAGTACTTC. The full variable domain, in which reference TRBV11-2 and TRBJ2-7 provide the parts outside the CDR3, is EAGVAQSPRYKIIEKRQSVAFWCNPISGHATLYWYQQILGQGPKLLIQFQNNGVVDDSQLPKDRFSAERLKGVDSTLKIQPAKLEDSAVYLCASSLVSGYEQYFGPGTRLTVT.

The rearrangement uses TRBV28 and TRBJ1-3; maybe TRBD1 (5 bases). Germline V CDR1 and CDR2: MDHEN, SYDVKM. The CDR3 runs 14 residues. V was pared by 5 bases and J by 4 bases, with 12 bases between. DNA for the CDR3: TGTGCCAGCAGTCCCCTGGGGGAAGGAAACACCATATATTTT. Protein sequence: CASSPLGEGNTIYF.

The chain recombines TRBV7-8 with TRBJ2-7; D call uncertain. CDR1 and CDR2 from the germline V gene are SGHVS and FQNEAQ. The CDR3 consists of 15 residues. With 10 bases removed from V and 2 bases from J, the gap between germline ends came to 21 bases. The CDR3 DNA reads TGTGCCACCTTGAGCGTGGGTAACAAAGCCTACGAGCAGTACTTC. As protein: CATLSVGNKAYEQYF.